Listed here is a single T cell receptor (beta chain). Its target antigen remains unknown. Per-base qualities were not stored, and no clone one base away is much larger. This specimen belongs to a study of T cell responses to AZD1222 COVID-19 vaccine (dated by TCRdb to the early 2020s). Notes on the research overall: TCR sequencing covered 233 trial participants: 207 given two doses of AZD1222 and 26 given two doses of MenACWY control vaccine. Trial participants were enrolled by age into 18-55, 56-69 and 70-plus year subgroups, with approximately 150, 28 and 58 TCR-sequenced participants respectively. Broader findings and caveats from the paper: Most participants were white British and females outnumbered males, and the authors suggested that clonal diversity may have been underestimated. The 56-69-year group was small, and its depth increase did not reach significance, likely because of low power. Epitopes outside the regions mutated in the B.1.351 and B.1.1.7 variants were reportedly recognized by nearly half of the unique spike-specific TCRs. Only five to seven AZD1222 recipients were SARS-CoV-2 seropositive at baseline, limiting conclusions about previously exposed vaccinees. The whole spike protein was spanned by vaccine-associated CD4 TCRs, and dominant responses were seen in regions 160-218 and 743-854. No day 14 peak-response samples were available, so repertoires were characterized only after the peak T cell response. Spike-specific TCR breadth and depth rose significantly after two AZD1222 doses compared with day 0 and with MenACWY recipients.

According to the study, the label for this sample's time point signals: about 28 days (+/-7) after the second vaccine dose. AZD1222 recipients given second doses at about 4 weeks or at about 12 weeks were pooled, since spike-specific TCR depth and breadth were not found to differ between the two schedules. The vaccinee samples were drawn from two UK trials, COV001 and COV002, one of which was a single-blind randomized controlled phase 2/3 trial testing AZD1222 (ChAdOx1 nCoV-19) in healthy adults. For TCRbeta chain sequencing, PBMC samples from trial participants were taken at day 0 and at day 28 after the second dose. From the cysteine up to the phenylalanine, the CDR3 has a length of 17 residues. Solely the CDR3 DNA is kept, with 51 bases framed from the first base. V loses 0 bases, J loses 7 bases, and the germline ends lie 18 bases apart. CDR1 is given as LGHNA and CDR2 as YNFKEQ, both from the germline V gene.

The CDR3 regions of human TCRbeta chains were analyzed by immunosequencing. The original methods were these. TCRs in the repertoires were compared against a reference library of SARS-CoV-2-specific TCRs that had been generated with the MIRA antigen-specificity platform. Breadth was defined as the fraction of unique TCRs that were SARS-CoV-2-associated, and depth was defined as the fraction of total T cells that were SARS-CoV-2-associated. Using the MIRA data, each spike-specific TCR was assigned both to the spike region to which the TCR was reactive and to a CD4 or CD8 class. Log10-transformed breadth and depth values were compared by one-way ANOVA with Sidak's multiple comparisons tests. TCRdb holds this immuneACCESS table with in-frame rearrangements only. Some clones are missing; in checked studies, unresolved V genes explain under half, and the rest has no known cause. V, J and clone size were drawn from that table, and D and trimming were deduced from the DNA. The sample records tens of thousands of clones, about 91% of which are singletons. The top ten hold 6.5% to 9.5% of the sample.

The specimen comprised peripheral blood, sampled 28 days after the second AZD1222 dose. The chain couples TRBV4-2 to TRBJ1-4; TRBD1 is a possible D gene, resting on 5 matching bases. The source of this sequence is an adult who received the AZD1222 COVID-19 vaccine. CDR3 protein: CASSQEGFWVQGEKLFF. The sequenced DNA: TGTGCCAGCAGCCAAGAAGGATTCTGGGTGCAGGGTGAAAAACTGTTTTTT.